Detailed here is one TCR beta chain. As yet, its antigen is unknown. These data originate in a study of graft-versus-host responses after intestinal transplantation. At the level of the study: Recipients obtained multivisceral, liver-intestinal, or isolated intestinal transplants. All recipients were given anti-thymocyte globulin induction, and tacrolimus and steroids were then administered for roughly three years. Regarding the study as a whole: There were GvH clones found in recipient marrow, and some of them appeared first in ileum or blood.

V was shortened by 6 bases and J by 1 base, with 6 bases between the two germline ends. The germline V gene has CDR1 SNHLY and CDR2 FYNNEI. The CDR3 contains 12 residues. TCRdb's copy holds only in-frame clones and misses some; the assay was immunoSEQ multiplex PCR. The sample comprises roughly 110,000 clones, 90% to 95% of which are singletons, and roughly 1% rests with the top ten. The V gene is TRBV2, the J gene TRBJ2-5; D ambiguous. This TCR was recovered from a human donor who was the organ donor for an intestinal transplant. The starting material was unstimulated CD8+ T cells sorted from spleen or lymph node cells, obtained before transplant. Here the CDR3 reads CASSGPQETQYF. The CDR3 nucleotides are TGTGCCAGCAGCGGTCCCCAAGAGACCCAGTACTTC.